This T cell receptor beta chain comes out of a study of T cells in Graves' hyperthyroidism and ophthalmopathy. Amplified regions were TCR beta CDR3 sequences from RNA transcripts. An initial round of RT-PCR targeting the TCR CDR3 relied on the HTBI primer set. TCRdb recomputed calls from the multiplex PCR reads with MiXCR, one row per CDR3 protein. The sample records 500,000 to 600,000 distinct CDR3 sequences, about 46% being singletons. Germline V gene sequence: CDR1 SEHNR, CDR2 FQNEAQ (reference sequence). With V trimmed by 3 bases and J by 4 bases, 6 bases remained unmatched. The CDR3 extends over 16 amino acids. This clonotype was recorded a few times.

The TCR sequence derives from an adult woman with Graves' disease, either hyperthyroidism or ophthalmopathy (not recorded which). Input material: peripheral blood or thyroid tissue (not recorded which). The chain has TRBV7-9 and TRBJ2-3, with 11 bases that match TRBD2. DNA of the CDR3: TGTGCCAGCAGCTTGGTTAGCGGGAGGGCCCCAGATACGCAGTATTTT. As protein: CASSLVSGRAPDTQYF.